Shown below are 25 T cell receptor beta chains from a single sample sequenced in a study of blood T cells in healthy people across ages. The second PCR ran about 6 to 12 cycles with a sample-barcoded 5' primer and J-beta primers. TCRdb used MiXCR to reprocess the 5' RACE reads, holding one entry per CDR3 protein. The sample carries around 1,500,000 distinct CDR3 sequences, roughly 27% recorded once. Sequencing was carried out using blood. All receptors come from a woman aged 30 to 39 in good health.

Regarding this clonotype: Relative to the germline gene, one junction end is altered; a read error may explain this. The V call is TRBV3-1, the J call TRBJ2-5; a weak D match, TRBD2 (5 bases). The CDR3 spans 15 residues. Germline loops: CDR1 LGHDT, CDR2 YNNKEL (reference sequence). CDR3 DNA: TGTACCAGCAGCCAGGACGAGGACTCTCAAGAGACCCAGTACTTC. Translation: CTSSQDEDSQETQYF.

This clonotype was seen a few times. The chain uses TRBV7-9 and TRBJ2-7; D gene ambiguous. From germline, CDR1 is SEHNR and CDR2 FQNEAQ (reference sequence). V lost 5 bases and J 4 bases, leaving 18 bases between the germline ends. The CDR3 has 15 residues. The CDR3: CASSHTEGVGYEQYF. CDR3 nucleotides: TGTGCCAGCAGCCATACCGAAGGTGTCGGGTACGAGCAGTACTTC.

The chain carries TRBV20-1 and TRBJ2-5; 9 positions agree with TRBD1. Germline V gene data show CDR1 as DFQATT and CDR2 as SNEGSKA (reference sequence). The CDR3 has 14 amino acids. V was pared by 2 bases and J by 1 base, with 2 bases of the junction left unmatched. CDR3 loop: CSARIQGAQETQYF. The CDR3 DNA reads TGCAGTGCTAGAATACAGGGGGCCCAAGAGACCCAGTACTTC.

A note on this clonotype: One end of the junction does not line up with germline, which may come from a read error. The V and J genes are TRBV4-2 and TRBJ2-1; tentatively, D is TRBD2 (6 bases). The CDR3 length is 22 residues. Per germline, CDR1 LGHNA and CDR2 YNFKEQ. The CDR3, as DNA: TGTGCCGGCAGCCAAAGATCCCAACTAGCCTATGATCTTGGCCGGGGTTACAATGAGCAGTTCTTC. This sequence encodes CAGSQRSQLAYDLGRGYNEQFF.

This clonotype was recorded a few times. CDR3 DNA sequence: TGTGCCAGCAGCTCCTACCGGGTAGGCGATGAGCAGTTCTTC. Protein: CASSSYRVGDEQFF. The chain joins TRBV7-2 to TRBJ2-1; D call uncertain. Trimming left V 4 bases short and J 8 bases short, with 15 bases between. Germline assignment: CDR1 SGHTA and CDR2 FQGNSA. The CDR3 is 14 amino acids. Full variable domain (rest looked up from reference TRBV7-2 and TRBJ2-1): GAGVSQSPSNKVTEKGKDVELRCDPISGHTALYWYRQSLGQGLEFLIYFQGNSAPDKSGLPSDRFSAERTGGSVSTLTIQRTQQEDSAVYLCASSSYRVGDEQFFGPGTRLTVL.

This clonotype was seen at least ten times. V is TRBV7-6 and J is TRBJ1-2; D gene uncertain. The CDR3 sequence is 12 residues long. Trimming shortened V by 5 bases and J by 7 bases, and 11 bases separated the two germline ends. CDR1 and CDR2 (germline): SGHVS, FNYEAQ. The CDR3 loop is CASSPITAGYTF. CDR3 DNA: TGTGCCAGCAGCCCTATTACGGCTGGCTACACCTTC.

This clonotype was recorded a few times. A clone one base away is much larger, so this may be a read error. V usage is TRBV6-1 and J usage is TRBJ2-6, with unresolved D. The CDR3 runs 15 residues. From germline, CDR1 is MNHNS and CDR2 SASEGT. Between the trimmed V and J ends, which lost 5 bases and 0 bases, there was a span of 8 bases. This chain's CDR3 is CASSMTNSGANVLTF. In nucleotides, the CDR3 is TGTGCCAGCAGTATGACCAACTCTGGGGCCAACGTCCTGACTTTC.

This clonotype has a handful of counts. This chain uses TRBV6-1 with TRBJ1-1, with 7 positions matching TRBD1. V was pared by 2 bases and J by 14 bases, with 11 bases of the junction left unmatched. The germline CDR1 and CDR2 sequences are MNHNS and SASEGT. This CDR3 is built from 13 residues. Written as DNA, the CDR3 is TGTGCCAGCAGTGAACTAGGGGGCCAGAACGGCTTCTTT. Encoded protein: CASSELGGQNGFF.

This clonotype was seen a few times. Germline is not matched at one junction end, which may reflect a read error. The V gene is TRBV5-1, the J gene TRBJ2-1; D call uncertain. The CDR3 totals 13 residues. Germline V lookup: CDR1 SGHRS, CDR2 YFSETQ. CDR3 in amino acids: CSSSISTPNEQFF. The CDR3 coding sequence is TGCTCCAGCAGCATAAGTACCCCCAATGAGCAGTTCTTC.

The V gene is TRBV2, the J gene TRBJ2-7; 9 bases agree with TRBD1. The CDR3 has 15 amino acids. Germline V gene data show CDR1 as SNHLY and CDR2 as FYNNEI. The V gene end was trimmed by 1 base and the J gene end by 3 bases; junction bases not matched to a gene: 4. The CDR3 region has the DNA TGTGCCAGCAGTGAAGATGGGACAGGGCACTACGAGCAGTACTTC. Translation: CASSEDGTGHYEQYF.

This clonotype showed up just a few times. The chain employs TRBV12-3 or TRBV12-4 and TRBJ1-4; no definite D call. The CDR3 is 13 amino acids. Between the trimmed V and J ends, which lost 6 bases and 3 bases, there was a span of 8 bases. CDR3 region: CASSIPPNEKLFF. The CDR3 coding sequence is TGTGCCAGCAGCATACCTCCTAATGAAAAACTGTTTTTT.

At least ten counts were recorded for this clonotype. The V call is TRBV29-1, the J call TRBJ2-7; D is unclear. Trimming pared 4 bases from V and 5 bases from J, leaving 9 bases between. Germline V gene data show CDR1 as SQVTM and CDR2 as ANQGSEA. The CDR3 loop spans 11 amino acids. The CDR3 sequence: CSVVGEDEQYF. CDR3 bases: TGCAGCGTTGTTGGGGAAGACGAGCAGTACTTC.

Concerning this clonotype itself: Germline is not matched at one junction end, which may reflect a read error. The chain links TRBV7-2 to TRBJ2-5, with D maybe TRBD2 (6 bases). The CDR3 runs to 13 residues. The germline CDR1 and CDR2 sequences are SGHTA and FQGNSA. The CDR3, as DNA: TGTGCCCCCTGGGGGGAGAAGGAAGAGGCCCAGTACTTC. Its protein is CAPWGEKEEAQYF.

Regarding this clonotype: The junction and the germline gene differ at one end; a read error may be behind it. The J gene is TRBJ2-5, the V gene TRBV2; 10 bases are a match to TRBD2. The J call may be wrong; the DNA end is better matched by TRBJ2-7. There are 14 residues in the CDR3. Germline-derived CDR1 and CDR2 are SNHLY and FYNNEI. This CDR3 is CAGSLTSGAYEQYF. DNA for the CDR3: TGTGCCGGCAGCCTTACTAGCGGGGCGTACGAGCAGTACTTC.

This chain joins TRBV9 and TRBJ2-1, with D possibly matching TRBD2 (5 bases). The germline V and J ends were trimmed by 1 base and 7 bases, with 15 bases remaining between them. This CDR3 is built from 15 residues. Germline V gives CDR1 SGDLS, CDR2 YYNGEE. The CDR3 region is CASSVTPLGYNEQFF. CDR3 coding DNA: TGTGCCAGCAGCGTAACCCCACTAGGGTATAATGAGCAGTTCTTC.

The V and J genes are TRBV9 and TRBJ2-1; TRBD1 or TRBD2 may be the D gene (5 bases each). This CDR3 has 13 amino acids. Trimming stripped 5 bases from V and 13 bases from J, with 19 bases between. Germline CDR1 is SGDLS and CDR2 is YYNGEE. As DNA, the CDR3 is TGTGCCAGCAGAGACATCTCTGAGGGGACCCAGTTCTTC. Amino acid sequence: CASRDISEGTQFF.

The chain employs TRBV5-5 and TRBJ2-3; D unresolved. Deletions cut 4 bases from V and 4 bases from J, with 7 bases between. The CDR3 extends over 12 amino acids. Germline loops: CDR1 SGHKS, CDR2 YYEKEE (reference sequence). CDR3 bases: TGTGCCAGCAGCATACAGCCAGATACGCAGTATTTT. Protein sequence: CASSIQPDTQYF.

The chain is built from TRBV4-3 and TRBJ2-5; TRBD2 aligns across 8 bases. This CDR3 region has 20 residues. With 0 bases clipped from V and 4 bases from J, the junction kept 19 bases outside the gene matches. Germline CDR1 LGHNA, CDR2 YSLEER. CDR3 nucleotides: TGCGCCAGCAGCCAAGATTTGGGGATAGCGGGACTTCTTTCCAGAGAGACCCAGTACTTC. It encodes CASSQDLGIAGLLSRETQYF.

Note on this clonotype: This is likely a read error, given that the CDR3 carries no conserved phenylalanine or tryptophan at its end. The V call is TRBV14, the J call TRBJ2-1; TRBD2 agrees at 9 bases. Germline V gene data show CDR1 as SGHDN and CDR2 as FVKESK. After removal of 0 bases from V and 8 bases from J, the junction contained 8 bases not matched to a gene. The CDR3 contains 16 residues. In DNA form, the CDR3 reads TGTGCCAGCAGCCAAGATGGGCGCGGGAGGGCCCATGAGCAGTTCGTC. It translates to CASSQDGRGRAHEQFV.

As to this clonotype: The junction departs from germline at one end; a sequencing error may be responsible. The chain carries TRBV12-3 or TRBV12-4 and TRBJ1-2; 7 bases are shared with TRBD1. The CDR3 contains 15 residues. CDR3 loop: CASSLAGQPSYGYTF. CDR3 DNA sequence: TGTGCCAGCAGTCTAGCGGGACAGCCAAGCTATGGCTACACCTTC.

This clonotype showed up many times. The J gene is TRBJ2-1, the V gene TRBV20-1, with 12 positions matching TRBD2. CDR1 is DFQATT and CDR2 is SNEGSKA in the germline V gene (reference sequence). V dropped 2 bases and J dropped 8; count of bases not matched to a gene: 10. The CDR3 length is 16 residues. CDR3 amino acids: CSARPLTSGRADEQFF. CDR3 nucleotides: TGCAGTGCTAGACCACTGACTAGCGGGAGAGCGGATGAGCAGTTCTTC.

The chain couples TRBV14 to TRBJ1-6, with D unclear. CDR3 size: 15 residues. CDR1 and CDR2 from the germline V gene are SGHDN and FVKESK. The V gene lost 5 bases and the J gene lost 7 bases, with 15 bases spanning the gap. CDR3 nucleotide sequence: TGTGCCAGCAGCACGGGTGGGTCCACGAATTCACCCCTCCACTTT. Translation gives CASSTGGSTNSPLHF.

This clonotype was observed many times. This chain connects TRBV5-1 to TRBJ2-7; no clear D. The CDR3 is made up of 13 amino acids. Trimming removed 0 bases at V and 6 bases at J, with 10 bases between. CDR1 and CDR2 from the germline V gene are SGHRS and YFSETQ. CDR3 nucleotides: TGCGCCAGCAGCTTGGGTCTAGAAGGCGAGCAGTACTTC. Translated, it gives CASSLGLEGEQYF.

This chain links TRBV7-9 with TRBJ1-4; TRBD1 matches 7 bases. The CDR3 runs 14 residues. CDR1 is SEHNR, CDR2 FQNEAQ, per germline (reference sequence). J was trimmed by 6 bases and V by 4 bases; bases with no gene match: 5. CDR3 loop: CASSWGQTYEKLFF. For the CDR3, the DNA is TGTGCCAGCAGCTGGGGACAGACGTATGAAAAACTGTTTTTT. Full variable domain (outside the CDR3, taken from reference TRBV7-9 and TRBJ1-4): DTGVSQNPRHKITKRGQNVTFRCDPISEHNRLYWYRQTLGQGPEFLTYFQNEAQLEKSRLLSDRFSAERPKGSFSTLEIQRTEQGDSAMYLCASSWGQTYEKLFFGSGTQLSVL.

At least ten counts were recorded for this clonotype. The chain couples TRBV7-9 to TRBJ2-1, with unresolved D. The CDR3 is 13 residues long. The germline CDR1 and CDR2 sequences are SEHNR and FQNEAQ (reference sequence). The germline V and J ends were trimmed by 6 bases and 4 bases, with 10 bases remaining between them. For the CDR3, the DNA is TGTGCCAGCAGTCAAAAGGGATACAATGAGCAGTTCTTC. Translated, it gives CASSQKGYNEQFF. The full variable domain, in which reference TRBV7-9 and TRBJ2-1 provide the parts outside the CDR3, is DTGVSQNPRHKITKRGQNVTFRCDPISEHNRLYWYRQTLGQGPEFLTYFQNEAQLEKSRLLSDRFSAERPKGSFSTLEIQRTEQGDSAMYLCASSQKGYNEQFFGPGTRLTVL.